The rows below give T cell receptor beta chains drawn from one sample of a study of Graves' ophthalmopathy and Graves' hyperthyroidism. TCRdb ran MiXCR on the multiplex PCR reads and lists one entry per CDR3 protein. The sample contains over a million distinct CDR3 sequences, about 38% of which appear only once. The sample consisted of peripheral blood or thyroid tissue (not recorded which). The receptors stem from an adult man with Graves' hyperthyroidism. Each CDR3 is given with its conserved first and last residue. The order of the fields is clone size, V gene, D gene, J gene, CDR3 protein, CDR3 DNA. D genes are given only for firm matches. Where a row states a size, it is once, few, many or the class of an expanded clone; other rows omit it.

many,TRBV12-3/TRBV12-4,NA,TRBJ2-5,CASSLGKGLHQETQYF,TGTGCCAGCAGTTTGGGTAAGGGCCTCCACCAAGAGACCCAGTACTTC
NA,TRBV29-1,NA,TRBJ1-1,CSSYWGATAEAFF,TGCAGCAGTTACTGGGGGGCGACGGCTGAAGCTTTCTTT
NA,TRBV9,NA,TRBJ2-2,CASSMSRGRETTGELFF,TGTGCCAGCAGCATGAGTAGGGGGCGGGAGACCACCGGGGAGCTGTTTTTT
many,TRBV20-1,TRBD1,TRBJ1-5,CSTLSDGTDLDQPQHF,TGCAGTACCTTGAGCGACGGGACAGACCTAGATCAGCCCCAGCATTTT
NA,TRBV7-8,NA,TRBJ2-2,CAGWGSANYGGELFF,TGTGCCGGCTGGGGCAGCGCTAACTATGGCGGGGAGCTGTTTTTT
many,TRBV2,NA,TRBJ1-6,CASSGRGTVSSYNSPLHF,TGTGCCAGCAGTGGCCGCGGGACTGTCAGCTCCTATAATTCACCCCTCCACTTT
NA,TRBV10-3,TRBD1,TRBJ2-5,CAISYSRGTKTQYF,TGTGCCATCAGTTACAGCAGGGGGACGAAGACCCAGTACTTC
NA,TRBV20-1,NA,TRBJ2-7,CSASGSIGEQYF,TGCAGTGCTAGCGGGAGTATTGGCGAGCAGTACTTC
NA,TRBV10-3,NA,TRBJ1-5,CAISDSGRNQPQHF,TGTGCCATCAGCGACTCAGGTAGAAATCAGCCCCAACATTTT
few,TRBV19,NA,TRBJ1-5,CATTGTLHPSEPQHF,TGTGCCACCACAGGGACTCTCCATCCTAGTGAGCCCCAGCATTTT
once,TRBV11-2,NA,TRBJ1-2,CASSSRAGDIGNTF,TGTGCCAGCAGCTCCCGAGCCGGGGACATTGGTAACACCTTC
few,TRBV3-1,TRBD1,TRBJ1-2,CASYDRESDGYTF,TGTGCCAGCTATGACAGGGAGTCCGATGGCTACACCTTC
NA,TRBV12-3/TRBV12-4,TRBD1,TRBJ2-7,CASRTSGQGAEQYF,TGTGCCAGCAGGACATCGGGACAGGGGGCCGAGCAGTACTTC
many,TRBV5-1,NA,TRBJ1-1,CASSRWDTGTEAFF,TGCGCCAGCAGCCGGTGGGACACGGGCACTGAAGCTTTCTTT
NA,TRBV29-1,TRBD1,TRBJ1-2,CSSESRPGGGVGYTF,TGCAGCAGTGAGTCCAGGCCAGGGGGGGGCGTTGGCTACACCTTC
few,TRBV7-2,NA,TRBJ2-2,CASSPQGSVNTGELFF,TGTGCCAGCAGCCCCCAGGGGAGTGTAAACACCGGGGAGCTGTTTTTT
few,TRBV25-1,NA,TRBJ1-1,CASSASDKNTEAFF,TGTGCCAGCAGTGCCTCGGACAAGAACACTGAAGCTTTCTTT
few,TRBV29-1,TRBD1,TRBJ1-4,CSVDAGGTNEKLFF,TGCAGCGTTGACGCAGGGGGTACTAATGAAAAACTGTTTTTT
NA,TRBV20-1,NA,TRBJ2-7,CSALNRDITYEQYF,TGCAGTGCCTTAAACCGGGACATAACCTACGAGCAGTACTTC
NA,TRBV10-2,NA,TRBJ1-2,CASSEPGRFYGYTF,TGCGCCAGCAGTGAGCCGGGACGGTTCTATGGCTACACCTTC
NA,TRBV12-3/TRBV12-4,NA,TRBJ1-2,CASSFSGGRLTYGYTF,TGTGCCAGCAGTTTTTCCGGGGGGCGGCTTACCTATGGCTACACCTTC
many,TRBV5-1,NA,TRBJ1-1,CASRREQNTEAFF,TGCGCCAGCAGACGGGAACAGAACACTGAAGCTTTCTTT
many,TRBV19,NA,TRBJ1-5,CASSTGGTGSQPQHF,TGTGCCAGTAGTACCGGAGGAACAGGTAGCCAGCCCCAGCATTTT
few,TRBV11-2,NA,TRBJ1-6,CASSLTIEEPLHF,TGTGCCAGCAGCTTAACTATCGAAGAACCCCTCCACTTT
once,TRBV28,NA,TRBJ1-1,CASTHPGVGTEAFF,TGTGCCAGCACGCACCCAGGGGTAGGCACTGAAGCTTTCTTT
once,TRBV7-2,NA,TRBJ1-2,CASSSRFGDYGYTF,TGTGCCAGCAGCTCCAGGTTCGGGGACTATGGCTACACCTTC
few,TRBV12-3/TRBV12-4,NA,TRBJ2-2,CARPRGRLAGELFF,TGTGCCAGACCTAGGGGCCGTTTGGCCGGGGAGCTGTTTTTT
NA,TRBV10-2,TRBD2,TRBJ2-5,CASSAVTSGRTWETQYF,TGCGCCAGCAGTGCCGTGACTAGCGGGAGAACGTGGGAGACCCAGTACTTC
NA,TRBV3-1,NA,TRBJ1-2,CASSQGAGVYGYTF,TGTGCCAGCAGCCAAGGGGCGGGTGTCTATGGCTACACCTTC
NA,TRBV10-3,TRBD1,TRBJ1-1,CAISDEDREGTEAFF,TGTGCCATCAGTGATGAAGACAGGGAGGGAACTGAAGCTTTCTTT
many,TRBV19,NA,TRBJ1-6,CASSTNGYNSPLHF,TGTGCCAGTAGTACCAATGGGTATAATTCACCCCTCCACTTT
NA,TRBV7-2,NA,TRBJ1-5,CASSQATRGNQPQHF,TGCGCCAGCAGCCAAGCTACAAGGGGCAATCAGCCCCAGCATTTT
NA,TRBV7-2,NA,TRBJ1-5,CASSPGAAGNQPQHF,TGTGCCAGCAGCCCCGGGGCGGCGGGCAATCAGCCCCAGCATTTT
NA,TRBV20-1,NA,TRBJ2-2,CSARDQGGTGELFF,TGCAGTGCTAGAGATCAGGGGGGGACCGGGGAGCTGTTTTTT
many,TRBV10-3,NA,TRBJ1-5,CAISEGYSNQPQHF,TGTGCCATCAGTGAAGGGTATAGCAATCAGCCCCAGCATTTT
NA,TRBV6-2/TRBV6-3,TRBD1,TRBJ1-5,CASSYQTGRQETQHF,TGTGCCAGCAGTTATCAGACAGGGAGGCAAGAGACCCAGCATTTT
NA,TRBV10-3,TRBD1,TRBJ1-6,CAISDPGQGSPLHF,TGTGCCATCAGTGACCCGGGACAGGGTTCACCCCTCCACTTT
NA,TRBV25-1,NA,TRBJ1-5,CASTKAARVYQPQHF,TGTGCCAGCACCAAAGCGGCCAGGGTGTATCAGCCCCAGCATTTT
many,TRBV19,TRBD1,TRBJ1-1,CASSTNRGGDTEAFF,TGTGCCAGTAGTACGAACAGGGGTGGCGACACTGAAGCTTTCTTT
few,TRBV10-3,NA,TRBJ2-1,CAIREQGLGNEQFF,TGTGCCATCAGAGAACAGGGTTTGGGGAATGAGCAGTTCTTC
NA,TRBV10-3,TRBD2,TRBJ2-2,CASSRNRLAGAGELFF,TGTGCCAGCAGTCGGAACCGACTAGCGGGAGCCGGGGAGCTGTTTTTT
many,TRBV7-2,NA,TRBJ2-7,CASTREQADYEQYF,TGTGCCAGCACCCGCGAACAAGCGGACTACGAGCAGTACTTC
many,TRBV7-8,TRBD1,TRBJ1-2,CASSLVGTGRIDYGYTF,TGTGCCAGCAGCTTAGTTGGGACAGGGCGGATAGACTATGGCTACACCTTC
many,TRBV9,TRBD1,TRBJ2-5,CASSRTGGGETQYF,TGTGCCAGCAGCCGGACAGGGGGCGGGGAGACCCAGTACTTC
many,TRBV20-1,NA,TRBJ2-5,CSAASGSGGTQYF,TGCAGTGCCGCCTCCGGGTCCGGGGGGACCCAGTACTTC
NA,TRBV11-2,TRBD2,TRBJ2-3,CASSFLAGGTDTQYF,TGTGCCAGCAGCTTTTTAGCGGGAGGCACAGATACGCAGTATTTT
once,TRBV9,TRBD1,TRBJ1-1,CASSAGGQGEAFF,TGTGCCAGCAGCGCTGGGGGACAGGGGGAAGCTTTCTTT
NA,TRBV2,TRBD2,TRBJ2-5,CASSDERTRAETQYF,TGTGCCAGCAGTGATGAGCGGACTAGGGCTGAGACCCAGTACTTC
NA,TRBV5-8,NA,TRBJ1-2,CASSLPIFVQTYGYTF,TGTGCCAGCAGCTTGCCTATTTTCGTACAGACCTATGGCTACACCTTC
NA,TRBV5-4,TRBD1,TRBJ1-3,CASSPGTGKILSGNTIYF,TGTGCCAGCAGTCCCGGGACAGGGAAAATCCTCTCTGGAAACACCATATATTTT
many,TRBV13,NA,TRBJ2-7,CASSLDVGGPRYF,TGTGCCAGCAGCTTAGATGTCGGGGGCCCCCGGTACTTC
NA,TRBV7-3,TRBD1,TRBJ2-5,CASINGQGAETQYF,TGTGCCAGCATAAACGGACAGGGGGCAGAGACCCAGTACTTC
NA,TRBV11-2,NA,TRBJ1-5,CASSPTVGAPQHF,TGTGCCAGCAGCCCGACAGTCGGGGCGCCCCAGCATTTT
few,TRBV28,NA,TRBJ2-5,CASSWDTPGTQYF,TGTGCCAGCAGTTGGGACACCCCGGGGACCCAGTACTTC
NA,TRBV7-9,NA,TRBJ2-7,CASSTQQGPGYEQYF,TGTGCCAGCAGCACCCAACAGGGACCGGGCTACGAGCAGTACTTC